What follows are 5 T cell receptor beta chains derived from one specimen sequenced in a study of cytomegalovirus exposure and HLA in healthy donors. PCR employed 60 Vbeta and 13 Jbeta primers. This table comes from immunoSEQ multiplex PCR, and its TCRdb copy is limited to in-frame clones, with some not included. Found here are approximately 160,000 clones, about 70% of them singletons; the top ten hold 4% to 5.5%. The sample was PBMCs. These receptors all stem from a young woman in good health and CMV-seropositive.

The V call is TRBV6-5, the J call TRBJ2-2; TRBD1 aligns across 7 bases. J was trimmed by 5 bases and V by 4 bases; bases with no gene match: 10. This CDR3 comprises 16 residues. In germline, CDR1 is MNHEY, CDR2 SVGAGI. CDR3 residues: CASSSSPGTVTGELFF. For the CDR3, the DNA is TGTGCCAGCAGTTCCAGTCCCGGGACAGTGACCGGGGAGCTGTTTTTT.

The CDR3 nucleotides are TGTGCCAGCAGGGGGAGGTGGTTTGACACGCCGAACTATGGCTACACCTTC. It is translated as CASRGRWFDTPNYGYTF. This chain connects TRBV25-1 to TRBJ1-2; D remains ambiguous. Germline values: CDR1 MGHDK, CDR2 SYGVNS. This CDR3 contains 17 residues. V dropped 6 bases and J dropped 2 bases, with 22 bases sitting between them.

The J gene is TRBJ1-5, the V gene TRBV6-5; 7 positions agree with TRBD1. The length of the CDR3 is 15 residues. The V segment lost 4 bases and the J segment 1 base; nucleotides outside the gene matches: 4. Germline V gives CDR1 MNHEY, CDR2 SVGAGI. CDR3 amino acids: CASSSRQGSNQPQHF. The CDR3 nucleotides are TGTGCCAGCAGTTCCCGACAGGGAAGCAATCAGCCCCAGCATTTT.

The chain has TRBV5-6 and TRBJ2-1; D possibly corresponds to TRBD2 (5 bases). This CDR3 spans 13 amino acids. The V end was cut by 4 bases, the J end by 3 bases, with 8 bases between. Germline V gives CDR1 SGHDT, CDR2 YYEEEE. The CDR3 DNA sequence: TGTGCCAGCAGCACCGACTACTACAATGAGCAGTTCTTC. Translation: CASSTDYYNEQFF.

The chain is built from TRBV6-1 and TRBJ1-1; D is unclear. The V gene lost 2 bases and the J gene lost 0 bases, with 10 bases spanning the gap. CDR1 and CDR2 (germline): MNHNS, SASEGT. The CDR3 runs 15 residues. The CDR3 sequence: CASSERHKMNTEAFF. For the CDR3, the DNA is TGTGCCAGCAGTGAAAGACATAAGATGAACACTGAAGCTTTCTTT.